The text below deals with one T cell receptor beta chain. The antigen remains undetermined. The sample comes from a study of neurological immune-mediated disorders. Study-wide points: The expanded clones of different subjects shared no CDR3 amino acid sequences (suggesting private repertoires in all groups). It was HTLV-1-associated myelopathy that showed the most TCR clonal expansion, while multiple sclerosis showed the least, falling below healthy controls.

There are 18 residues in the CDR3. Germline CDR1 and CDR2: MDHEN and SYDVKM. Trimming removed 5 bases from V and 7 bases from J; junction bases left unmatched: 14. Described time point: technical triplicate 2. The authors produced cDNA by 5'RACE using 10-nucleotide random UMIs. Whenever a sequencing run was performed, it yielded over 200 million TCR-beta sequences from 15-18 subjects. Each CDR3 protein gets one entry after TCRdb re-called the 5' RACE reads with MiXCR. The sample has under 70,000 distinct CDR3 sequences, less than 25% seen once; the top ten hold 4.6%. The rearrangement links TRBV28 to TRBJ2-1, with 13 positions matching TRBD2. The sequence came from a man aged 55 to 70 with HTLV-1-associated myelopathy (HAM/TSP). Material: PBMCs. This CDR3 reads CASSPPGLAGQPGNEQFF. The CDR3 nucleotides are TGTGCCAGCAGTCCACCGGGACTAGCGGGACAGCCTGGTAATGAGCAGTTCTTC.